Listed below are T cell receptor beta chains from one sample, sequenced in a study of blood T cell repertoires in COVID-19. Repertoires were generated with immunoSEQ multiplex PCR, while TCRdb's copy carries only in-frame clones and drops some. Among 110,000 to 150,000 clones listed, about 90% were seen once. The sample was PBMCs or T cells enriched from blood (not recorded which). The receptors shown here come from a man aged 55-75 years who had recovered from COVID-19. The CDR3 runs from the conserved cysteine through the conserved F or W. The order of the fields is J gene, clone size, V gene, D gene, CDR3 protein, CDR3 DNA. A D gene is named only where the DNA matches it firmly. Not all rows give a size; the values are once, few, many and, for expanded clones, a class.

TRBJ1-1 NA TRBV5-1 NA CASSGQSNTEAFF TGCGCCAGCAGCGGACAGAGTAACACTGAAGCTTTCTTT
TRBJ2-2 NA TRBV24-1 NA CATERETGELFF TGTGCCACCGAAAGGGAGACCGGGGAGCTGTTTTTT
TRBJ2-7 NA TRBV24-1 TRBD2 CATSDSVLAGGYEQYF TGTGCCACCAGTGATTCCGTCTTAGCGGGAGGTTACGAGCAGTACTTC
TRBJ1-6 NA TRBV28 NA CATRPGDHNSPLHF TGTGCCACTAGGCCCGGCGATCATAATTCACCCCTCCACTTT
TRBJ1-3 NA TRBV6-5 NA CASGGLSSGNTIYF TGTGCCAGCGGCGGGTTGAGCTCTGGAAACACCATATATTTT
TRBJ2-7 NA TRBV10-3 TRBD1 CAISGTGEGYEQYF TGTGCCATCAGTGGGACAGGGGAGGGGTACGAGCAGTACTTC
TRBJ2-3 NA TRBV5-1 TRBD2 CASSLVSGGTDTQYF TGCGCCAGCAGCTTGGTGAGCGGGGGCACAGATACGCAGTATTTT
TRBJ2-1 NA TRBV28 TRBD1 CASRDRTGRGNEQFF TGTGCCAGCAGGGACCGGACAGGCCGGGGAAATGAGCAGTTCTTC
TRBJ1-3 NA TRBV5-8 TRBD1 CASSLYGQGLGNTIYF TGTGCCAGCAGCTTGTACGGACAGGGACTCGGAAACACCATATATTTT
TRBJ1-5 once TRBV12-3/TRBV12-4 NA CASSFGDQPQHF TGTGCCAGCAGTTTCGGGGATCAGCCCCAGCATTTT
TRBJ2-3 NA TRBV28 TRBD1 CASSAPGTGNTDTQYF TGTGCCAGCAGTGCCCCCGGGACAGGGAACACAGATACGCAGTATTTT
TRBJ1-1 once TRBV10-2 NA CASSESGAMATEAFF TGCGCCAGCAGTGAGTCGGGAGCGATGGCCACTGAAGCTTTCTTT
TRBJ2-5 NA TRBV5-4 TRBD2 CASSPRTSGGQETQYF TGTGCCAGCAGCCCGCGGACTAGCGGGGGGCAGGAGACCCAGTACTTC
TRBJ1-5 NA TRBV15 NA CATSLSDRGFQPQHF TGTGCCACCAGCTTATCGGACCGGGGATTTCAGCCCCAGCATTTT
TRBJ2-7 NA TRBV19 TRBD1 CASSPRQGAWEQYF TGTGCCAGTAGCCCAAGACAGGGGGCGTGGGAGCAGTACTTC
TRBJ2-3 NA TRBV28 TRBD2 CASKLAGVPPDTQYF TGTGCCAGCAAATTAGCGGGAGTCCCCCCAGATACGCAGTATTTT
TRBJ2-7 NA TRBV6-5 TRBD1 CASRTPTGQTYEQYF TGTGCCAGCAGGACCCCGACAGGGCAAACCTACGAGCAGTACTTC
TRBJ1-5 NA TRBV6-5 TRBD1 CASRPTGVSNQPQHF TGTGCCAGCAGACCGACAGGGGTATCTAATCAGCCCCAGCATTTT
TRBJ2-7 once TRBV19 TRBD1 CASRMDRGSHEQYF TGTGCCAGTAGGATGGACAGGGGGTCCCACGAGCAGTACTTC
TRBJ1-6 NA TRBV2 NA CASSPVGRPTHNSPLHF TGTGCCAGCAGCCCCGTCGGTCGGCCGACTCATAATTCACCCCTCCACTTT
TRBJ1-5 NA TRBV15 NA CATSSWGVGVSNQPQHF TGTGCCACCAGCTCTTGGGGCGTTGGGGTTAGCAATCAGCCCCAGCATTTT
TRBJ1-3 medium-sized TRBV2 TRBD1 CASGDRRNTIYF TGTGCCAGCGGGGACAGACGAAACACCATATATTTT
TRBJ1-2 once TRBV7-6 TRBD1 CASSPSEGRGNYGYTF TGTGCCAGCAGCCCCTCCGAGGGCAGGGGGAACTATGGCTACACCTTC
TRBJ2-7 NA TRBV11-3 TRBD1 CASSHRGQEQYF TGTGCCAGCAGCCACAGGGGGCAAGAGCAGTACTTC
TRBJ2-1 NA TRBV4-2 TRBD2 CASSPGGSYNEQFF TGTGCCAGCTCCCCGGGGGGGTCCTACAATGAGCAGTTCTTC
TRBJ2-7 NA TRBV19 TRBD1 CASSISGQASYEQYF TGTGCCAGTAGTATATCGGGACAGGCCTCCTACGAGCAGTACTTC
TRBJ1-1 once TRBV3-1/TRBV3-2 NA CASSQGGVTEAFF TGTGCCAGCAGCCAAGGCGGGGTCACTGAAGCTTTCTTT
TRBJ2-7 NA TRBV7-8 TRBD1 CASTPSGWTGKTYEQYF TGTGCCAGCACCCCCTCCGGCTGGACAGGAAAGACCTACGAGCAGTACTTC
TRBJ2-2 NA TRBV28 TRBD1 CAIPGGVTGELFF TGTGCCATCCCAGGGGGTGTAACCGGGGAGCTGTTTTTT
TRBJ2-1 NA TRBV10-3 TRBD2 CAIGGSALTNNEQFF TGTGCCATCGGCGGGAGCGCGCTAACGAACAATGAGCAGTTCTTC
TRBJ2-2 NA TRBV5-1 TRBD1 CASSLTGVNTGELFF TGCGCCAGCAGCTTGACAGGGGTTAACACCGGGGAGCTGTTTTTT
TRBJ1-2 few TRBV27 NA CASSLYRLAGAPNYGYTF TGTGCCAGCAGTTTATACCGTCTAGCGGGGGCTCCTAACTATGGCTACACCTTC
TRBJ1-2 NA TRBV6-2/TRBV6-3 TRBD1 CASSSPDRGNYGYTF TGTGCCAGCAGTTCGCCGGACAGGGGAAACTATGGCTACACCTTC
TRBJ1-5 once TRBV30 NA CAWSVNRDQPQHF TGTGCCTGGAGTGTTAACAGAGATCAGCCCCAGCATTTT
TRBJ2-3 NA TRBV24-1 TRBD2 CATSDRIAGGLDTQYF TGTGCCACCAGTGATCGGATAGCGGGGGGGTTAGATACGCAGTATTTT
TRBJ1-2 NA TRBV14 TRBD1 CASSHIRQGGYTF TGTGCCAGCAGCCATATACGACAGGGAGGCTACACCTTC
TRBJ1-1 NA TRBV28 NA CASNAGQPYTEAFF TGTGCCAGCAACGCCGGACAGCCCTACACTGAAGCTTTCTTT
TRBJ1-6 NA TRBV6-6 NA CASTNTGSRSPLHF TGTGCCAGCACCAACACAGGGTCGCGCTCACCCCTCCACTTT
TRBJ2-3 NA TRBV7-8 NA CASSLARETQYF TGTGCCAGCAGCTTGGCGCGGGAAACGCAGTATTTT
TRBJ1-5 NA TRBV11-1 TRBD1 CASSLTGGSNQPQHF TGTGCCAGCAGCTTGACAGGGGGTAGCAATCAGCCCCAGCATTTT
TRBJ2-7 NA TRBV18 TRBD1 CASSPRRTGVDEQYF TGTGCCAGCTCACCACGTCGGACAGGGGTTGACGAGCAGTACTTC